The rows below give T cell receptor beta chains drawn from one sample of a study of control samples from healthy donors and cancer patients. The method was immunoSEQ multiplex PCR; TCRdb's version includes in-frame clones alone and lacks a portion of them. The table records about 54,000 clones, nearly 96% of them present only once. Material for sequencing was blood. The source is a woman younger than 45 in good health. Both conserved end residues are part of each CDR3. Each record gives: V gene, clone size, CDR3 length, J gene, D gene, CDR3 DNA, CDR3 protein. A D gene is named only where the DNA matches it firmly. Clone size is stated in some rows and not others, as once, few, many or a class when expanded.

>TRBV6-6|-|13|TRBJ1-5|-
TGTGCCAGCAGTTATGACCCGGCTCAGCCCCAGCATTTT
CASSYDPAQPQHF
>TRBV27|-|16|TRBJ2-6|TRBD1
TGTGCCAGCAGGGGACAGGGGAGGACTGGGGCCAACGTCCTGACTTTC
CASRGQGRTGANVLTF
>TRBV28|-|14|TRBJ2-5|TRBD2
TGTGCCAGCAGTATGACTAGCGCCCAAGAGACCCAGTACTTC
CASSMTSAQETQYF
>TRBV12-3/TRBV12-4|-|11|TRBJ2-3|-
TGTGCCAGCAGTTTAACAGATACGCAGTATTTT
CASSLTDTQYF
>TRBV3-1/TRBV3-2|-|12|TRBJ2-7|-
TGTGCCAGCAGCAATGCCATCTACGAGCAGTACTTC
CASSNAIYEQYF
>TRBV5-1|-|15|TRBJ1-1|-
TGCGCCAGCAGCCCATGGGTGGGAGAGAACACTGAAGCTTTCTTT
CASSPWVGENTEAFF
>TRBV29-1|once|14|TRBJ2-3|TRBD2
TGCAGCGTTGAGGGAGCGGGGCTCACAGATACGCAGTATTTT
CSVEGAGLTDTQYF
>TRBV15|-|13|TRBJ2-5|TRBD1
TGTGCCACCGCAGGGGGTTCTGAGGAGACCCAGTACTTC
CATAGGSEETQYF
>TRBV7-3|-|14|TRBJ1-2|-
TGTGCCAGCAGCTTAACGGCAGGATTGGATGGCTACACCTTC
CASSLTAGLDGYTF
>TRBV2|-|18|TRBJ2-1|TRBD2
TGTGCCAGCAGTGAGGATAGCGGGAGGACCTTTCTCGACAATGAGCAGTTCTTC
CASSEDSGRTFLDNEQFF
>TRBV7-9|-|15|TRBJ2-5|TRBD1
TGTGCCAGCAGCTTAGAGTCAGGGGGCGGTGAGACCCAGTACTTC
CASSLESGGGETQYF
>TRBV6-1|-|15|TRBJ1-2|-
TGTGCCAGCAGTGATTGGGCACTCCCGGGTTATGGCTACACCTTC
CASSDWALPGYGYTF
>TRBV19|-|13|TRBJ1-5|-
TGTGCCAGTAGTTATGAGTCACGGCAGCCCCAGCATTTT
CASSYESRQPQHF
>TRBV25-1|-|15|TRBJ2-1|-
TGTGCCAGCAGTGATTCCCCGGGACGCTACAATGAGCAGTTCTTC
CASSDSPGRYNEQFF
>TRBV2|-|15|TRBJ1-1|-
TGTGCCAGCAGTGAAGCGCTTGGGGAAAACACTGAAGCTTTCTTT
CASSEALGENTEAFF
>TRBV4-2|-|15|TRBJ2-7|TRBD2
TGTGCCAGCAGCCAATTAGCGGGAGCGGAGGACGAGCAGTACTTC
CASSQLAGAEDEQYF
>TRBV14|once|15|TRBJ2-3|TRBD2
TGTGCCAGCAGCCCATTAGCGGGAGACAGAGATACGCAGTATTTT
CASSPLAGDRDTQYF
>TRBV5-1|-|15|TRBJ2-1|-
TGCGCCAGCAGCTTGGCTCTAGCGCGAAACAATGAGCAGTTCTTC
CASSLALARNNEQFF
>TRBV9|-|17|TRBJ2-3|-
TGTGCCAGCAGCGTATCCTTAGAGGGATCCTCCACAGATACGCAGTATTTT
CASSVSLEGSSTDTQYF
>TRBV9|-|16|TRBJ1-2|-
TGTGCCAGCAGCGAAAACCGGGACGCCTCTAACTATGGCTACACCTTC
CASSENRDASNYGYTF
>TRBV18|-|16|TRBJ1-5|TRBD1
TGTGCCAGCTCTCTGGACAGGGGAAGACTCGGTCAGCCCCAGCATTTT
CASSLDRGRLGQPQHF
>TRBV30|-|14|TRBJ2-3|TRBD2
TGTGCCTCTCCCGGACTAGCGGGAGTAGATACGCAGTATTTT
CASPGLAGVDTQYF
>TRBV7-9|-|14|TRBJ2-7|-
TGTGCCAGCAGCTTAGGAGGCGGATCCTACGAGCAGTACTTC
CASSLGGGSYEQYF
>TRBV9|once|15|TRBJ2-7|-
TGTGCCAGCAGCGTAGGCGGAGGGGTCTCCTACGAGCAGTACTTC
CASSVGGGVSYEQYF
>TRBV18|-|13|TRBJ1-1|-
TGTGCCAGCTCACAAGGGATTGACACTGAAGCTTTCTTT
CASSQGIDTEAFF
>TRBV27|-|16|TRBJ2-7|-
TGTGCCAGCAGTCTAAATTACAGGGGACTCTCCTACGAGCAGTACTTC
CASSLNYRGLSYEQYF
>TRBV2|-|13|TRBJ2-7|TRBD1
TGTGCCAGCAGGGGGAGGACAGGGTACGAGCAGTACTTC
CASRGRTGYEQYF
>TRBV7-9|-|15|TRBJ1-1|TRBD1
TGTGCCAGCAGCTCTTGGACAGGGGGTTGGACTGAAGCTTTCTTT
CASSSWTGGWTEAFF
>TRBV9|-|16|TRBJ2-2|-
TGTGCCAGCAGTCTGGCTGGGCTACCCAACACCGGGGAGCTGTTTTTT
CASSLAGLPNTGELFF
>TRBV24-1|-|13|TRBJ2-7|TRBD2
TGTGCCACGGCCGGGGGGTCCGTTGACGAGCAGTACTTC
CATAGGSVDEQYF
>TRBV27|-|17|TRBJ1-3|-
TGTGCCAGCAGTCCTTCGCCAGGCCAAAGCTCTGGAAACACCATATATTTT
CASSPSPGQSSGNTIYF
>TRBV5-1|-|15|TRBJ2-3|-
TGCGCCAGCAGCTTGGAGGGGTTTCGGGCAGATACGCAGTATTTT
CASSLEGFRADTQYF
>TRBV6-5|-|15|TRBJ2-2|TRBD1
TGTGCCAGCATGAGGCAGGGGGCCTCCTTAGGGGAGCTGTTTTTT
CASMRQGASLGELFF
>TRBV7-2|-|14|TRBJ2-3|TRBD2
TGTGCCAGCAGCGCGGGGGAGGGCCCAGATACGCAGTATTTT
CASSAGEGPDTQYF
>TRBV2|once|14|TRBJ2-2|-
TGTGCCAGCAGTGCAGGAGAGAACACCGGGGAGCTGTTTTTT
CASSAGENTGELFF
>TRBV10-1|-|12|TRBJ2-1|-
TGCGCCAGCAGTCGGGAGAAGGGTGAGCAGTTCTTC
CASSREKGEQFF
>TRBV6-2/TRBV6-3|-|12|TRBJ2-7|-
TGTGCCAGCAGTTACCGGACCTACGAGCAGTACTTC
CASSYRTYEQYF
>TRBV11-2|-|13|TRBJ2-3|-
TGTGCCAGCAGCCCGGACCCCACAGATACGCAGTATTTT
CASSPDPTDTQYF
>TRBV25-1|-|14|TRBJ1-4|-
TGTGCCAGCAGTGTTGGGGGAACTAATGAAAAACTGTTTTTT
CASSVGGTNEKLFF
>TRBV10-3|-|14|TRBJ2-7|TRBD1
TGTGCCATCAGTGAGCCGGGACAGGGGGACGAGCAGTACTTC
CAISEPGQGDEQYF
>TRBV12-3/TRBV12-4|-|12|TRBJ1-1|-
TGTGCCAGCAGTTTAGCAGGGGTTGCTGCTTTCTTT
CASSLAGVAAFF
>TRBV11-2|-|15|TRBJ2-1|-
TGTGCCAGCAGCTTAGGCGGGACCCCTCACAATGAGCAGTTCTTC
CASSLGGTPHNEQFF
>TRBV4-2|-|15|TRBJ2-3|TRBD2
TGTGCCAGCAGCCAAAAAGCGGGAGGCACAGATACGCAGTATTTT
CASSQKAGGTDTQYF
>TRBV2|-|19|TRBJ2-5|TRBD2
TGTGCCAGCAGTGTGTCTTTAGGGGGCCAACTAGCGGGAGAAGAGACCCAGTACTTC
CASSVSLGGQLAGEETQYF
>TRBV30|once|11|TRBJ2-1|-
TGTGCCTGGACTAGCAGCGCTGAGCAGTTCTTC
CAWTSSAEQFF
>TRBV7-9|-|14|TRBJ2-1|-
TGTGCCAGCAGCCCCAGGACAGACTACAATGAGCAGTTCTTC
CASSPRTDYNEQFF
>TRBV6-5|-|14|TRBJ2-3|-
TGTGCCAGCAGTCCGGGGGGCTGGCTAGATACGCAGTATTTT
CASSPGGWLDTQYF
>TRBV5-4|-|14|TRBJ2-7|-
TGTGCCAGCAGCTTGGAGCTGGGAAACTACGAGCAGTACTTC
CASSLELGNYEQYF
>TRBV7-8|-|18|TRBJ1-1|TRBD1
TGTGCCAGCAGCTTAGAAACCCGCCGACAGGGGTTGAACACTGAAGCTTTCTTT
CASSLETRRQGLNTEAFF